Listed below are T cell receptor beta chains from one sample, sequenced in a study of blood T cell repertoires in COVID-19. Profiled with immunoSEQ multiplex PCR; TCRdb holds only in-frame clones, not every one. Among about 95,000 clones, over 70% were seen once, and the ten largest hold 25%. Sample: peripheral blood. The receptor source for this set is an elderly man with active or convalescent COVID-19. Each CDR3 is given with its conserved first and last residue. A D gene is named only where the DNA matches it firmly. Clone size is shown for a subset of rows, as once, few, many or a class of expanded clone.

DNA,CDR3,V,D,size,J
TGTGCCAGCACCCCCTTGCCAGGGGCGAACTATGGCTACACCTTC,CASTPLPGANYGYTF,TRBV19,-,few,TRBJ1-2
TGCGCCAGCAGCCGGGACAGGCTGGGCTCCTACGAGCAGTACTTC,CASSRDRLGSYEQYF,TRBV5-1,TRBD1,-,TRBJ2-7
TGCGCCAGCAGGGCAACGAGGGGGAATCAGCCCCAGCATTTT,CASRATRGNQPQHF,TRBV5-1,-,-,TRBJ1-5
TGCGCCAGCAGCCAAGATAGGCCGACAGGGGGTGAGACTGAAGCTTTCTTT,CASSQDRPTGGETEAFF,TRBV4-3,TRBD1,-,TRBJ1-1
TGTGCCAGCAGTTTTACAGGGGTCGAACAAGAGACCCAGTACTTC,CASSFTGVEQETQYF,TRBV7-3,TRBD1,-,TRBJ2-5
TGTGCCAGCAGCAAAGGACAGGCTTCCGCCGGGGGCTACACCTTC,CASSKGQASAGGYTF,TRBV5-6,TRBD1,-,TRBJ1-2
TGTGCCACCCTAGGGACTATACAAGAGACCCAGTACTTC,CATLGTIQETQYF,TRBV10-3,TRBD2,few,TRBJ2-5
TGCGCCAGCAGTGGAGAGGGCCTCTATGGCTACACCTTC,CASSGEGLYGYTF,TRBV5-1,-,-,TRBJ1-2
TGTGCCAGCAGTGAGACAGTGCTTGATACGCAGTATTTT,CASSETVLDTQYF,TRBV6-4,-,-,TRBJ2-3
TGCGCCAGCAGCGCGAGCGGGGGGGTTACCGGGGAGCTGTTTTTT,CASSASGGVTGELFF,TRBV5-1,TRBD2,-,TRBJ2-2